The following is a T cell receptor beta chain sequence with its context. Its antigen is as yet unknown. The record originates from a study of T cells in localized non-small cell lung cancer. Study-wide results and limits: Sequencing, confined to only one tumor region, leaves heterogeneity possible.

Libraries were prepared by immunoSEQ multiplex PCR; TCRdb keeps only in-frame clonotypes and omits some of them. There are tens of thousands of clones in the sample; approximately 90% occur only once, and approximately 2% lies in the top ten. CDR3 length equals 16 residues. The V gene's germline CDR1 is MNHEY and CDR2 SVGAGI. V lost 0 bases, J lost 1 base, and 4 bases stayed unmatched. The specimen comprised peripheral blood, sampled before any cancer treatment. V is TRBV6-5 and J is TRBJ2-7; TRBD1 agrees at 9 bases. The receptor was isolated from a female donor at least 60 years old with stage I lung adenocarcinoma. The CDR3 sequence: CASSYSRDRESYEQYF. The CDR3, as DNA: TGTGCCAGCAGTTACTCGAGGGACAGGGAATCCTACGAGCAGTACTTC.